This T cell receptor (beta chain) was sequenced during a study of OX40 agonist ivuxolimab in advanced cancers. Findings and caveats of the study: Dosing at 0.1 to 3.0 mg/kg was accompanied by clonal expansion of CD4+ and CD8+ blood T cells by week 6.

Comment on this clone: What it binds is unknown.

Assay used: immunoSEQ multiplex PCR; TCRdb lists only in-frame clones, some missing. The table shows 65,000 to 80,000 clones, with 80% to 95% occurring only once. The V end lost 1 base, the J end lost 6 bases, and 10 bases lay between the germline ends. The V gene's germline CDR1 is SEHNR and CDR2 FQNEAQ (reference sequence). The CDR3 runs to 13 residues. Blood got drawn at baseline, again on cycle 4 day 1, and then on cycle 7 day 1. Sequenced material: CD4+ or CD8+ T cells sorted from blood, taken in a trial of the OX40 agonist ivuxolimab. The genes are TRBV7-9 and TRBJ2-7, with D unresolved. This clonotype was obtained from an adult with an advanced solid tumor such as melanoma, head and neck, liver or kidney cancer. CDR3 coding DNA: TGTGCCAGCAGCTTAGTTCCACCCACCGAGCAGTACTTC. This sequence encodes CASSLVPPTEQYF.